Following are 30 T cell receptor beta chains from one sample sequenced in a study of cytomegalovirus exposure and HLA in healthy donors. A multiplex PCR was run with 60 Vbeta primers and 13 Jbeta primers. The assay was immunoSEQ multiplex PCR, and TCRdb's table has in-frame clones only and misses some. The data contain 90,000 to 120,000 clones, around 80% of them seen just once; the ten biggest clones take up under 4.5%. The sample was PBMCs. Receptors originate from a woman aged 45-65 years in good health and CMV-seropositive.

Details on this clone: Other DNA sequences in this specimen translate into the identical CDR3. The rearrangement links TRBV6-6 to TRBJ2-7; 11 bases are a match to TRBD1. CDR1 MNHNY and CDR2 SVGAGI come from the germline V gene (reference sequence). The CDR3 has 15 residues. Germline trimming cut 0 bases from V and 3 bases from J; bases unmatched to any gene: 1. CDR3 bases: TGTGCCAGCAGTTACTCCGGGACAGGGGGCTACGAGCAGTACTTC. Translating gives CASSYSGTGGYEQYF.

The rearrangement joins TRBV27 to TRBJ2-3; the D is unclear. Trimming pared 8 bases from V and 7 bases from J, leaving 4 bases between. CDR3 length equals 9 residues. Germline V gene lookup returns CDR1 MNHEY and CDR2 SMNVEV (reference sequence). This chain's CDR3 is CASGYTQYF. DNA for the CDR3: TGTGCCAGCGGCTATACGCAGTATTTT.

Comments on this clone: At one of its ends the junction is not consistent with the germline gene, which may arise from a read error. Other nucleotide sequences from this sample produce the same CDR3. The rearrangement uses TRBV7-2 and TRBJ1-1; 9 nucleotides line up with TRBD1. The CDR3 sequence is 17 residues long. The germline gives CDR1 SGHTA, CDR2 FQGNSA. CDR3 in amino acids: CASSLPDRGKVYAEAFF. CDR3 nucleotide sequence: TGTGCCAGCAGCCTTCCGGACAGGGGAAAAGTTTACGCTGAAGCTTTCTTC.

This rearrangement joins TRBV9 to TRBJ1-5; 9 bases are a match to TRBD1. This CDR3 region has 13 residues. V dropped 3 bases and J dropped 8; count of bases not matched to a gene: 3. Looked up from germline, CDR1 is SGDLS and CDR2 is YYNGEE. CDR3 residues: CASSARQGEPQHF. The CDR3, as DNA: TGTGCCAGCAGCGCTAGACAGGGGGAGCCCCAGCATTTT.

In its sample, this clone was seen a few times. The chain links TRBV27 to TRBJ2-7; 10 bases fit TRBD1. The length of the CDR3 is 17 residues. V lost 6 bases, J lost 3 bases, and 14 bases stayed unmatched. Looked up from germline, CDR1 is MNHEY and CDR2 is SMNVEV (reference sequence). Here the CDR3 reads CASRPQLPGTGDYEQYF. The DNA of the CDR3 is TGTGCCAGCAGACCTCAACTACCCGGGACAGGGGACTACGAGCAGTACTTC.

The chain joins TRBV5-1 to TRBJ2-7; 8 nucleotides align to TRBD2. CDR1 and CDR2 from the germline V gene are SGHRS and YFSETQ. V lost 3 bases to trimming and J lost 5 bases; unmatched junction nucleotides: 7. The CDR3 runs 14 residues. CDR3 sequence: CASSYGLAPNEQYF. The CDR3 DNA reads TGCGCCAGCAGCTACGGACTAGCTCCAAACGAGCAGTACTTC. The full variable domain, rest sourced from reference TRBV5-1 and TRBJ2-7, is KAGVTQTPRYLIKTRGQQVTLSCSPISGHRSVSWYQQTPGQGLQFLFEYFSETQRNKGNFPGRFSGRQFSNSRSEMNVSTLELGDSALYLCASSYGLAPNEQYFGPGTRLTVT.

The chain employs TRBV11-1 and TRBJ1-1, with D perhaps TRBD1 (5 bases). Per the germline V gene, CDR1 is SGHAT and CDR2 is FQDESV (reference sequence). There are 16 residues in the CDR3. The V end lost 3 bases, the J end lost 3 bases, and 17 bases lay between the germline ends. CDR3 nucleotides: TGTGCCAGCAGCTTTCTCTCGTCTCGGGGGGACACTGAAGCTTTCTTT. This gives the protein CASSFLSSRGDTEAFF.

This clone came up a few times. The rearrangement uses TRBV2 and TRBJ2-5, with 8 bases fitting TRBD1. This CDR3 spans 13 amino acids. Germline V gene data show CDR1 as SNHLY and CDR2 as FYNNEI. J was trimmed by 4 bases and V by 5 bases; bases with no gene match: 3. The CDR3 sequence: CASSRTGSETQYF. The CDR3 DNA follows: TGTGCCAGCAGTCGGACAGGGTCAGAGACCCAGTACTTC. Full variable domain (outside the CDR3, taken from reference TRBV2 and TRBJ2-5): EPEVTQTPSHQVTQMGQEVILRCVPISNHLYFYWYRQILGQKVEFLVSFYNNEISEKSEIFDDQFSVERPDGSNFTLKIRSTKLEDSAMYFCASSRTGSETQYFGPGTRLLVL.

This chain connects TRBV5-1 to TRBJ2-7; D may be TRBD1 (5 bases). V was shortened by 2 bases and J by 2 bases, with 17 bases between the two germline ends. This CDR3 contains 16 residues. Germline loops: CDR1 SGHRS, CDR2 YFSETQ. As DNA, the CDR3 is TGCGCCAGCAGCTTCCTACACGACAGTGGCCCCTACGAGCAGTACTTC. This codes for CASSFLHDSGPYEQYF.

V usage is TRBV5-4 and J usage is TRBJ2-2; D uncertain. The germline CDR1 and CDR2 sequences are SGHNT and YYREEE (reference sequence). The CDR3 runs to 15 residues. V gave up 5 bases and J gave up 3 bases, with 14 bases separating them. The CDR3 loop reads CASSLKGGYTGELFF. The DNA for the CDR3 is TGTGCCAGCAGTCTGAAAGGCGGTTACACCGGGGAGCTGTTTTTT.

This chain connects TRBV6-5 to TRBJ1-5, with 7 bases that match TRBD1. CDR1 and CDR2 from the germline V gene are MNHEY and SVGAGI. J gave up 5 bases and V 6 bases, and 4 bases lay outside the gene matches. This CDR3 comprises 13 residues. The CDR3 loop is CASSYDRDQPQHF. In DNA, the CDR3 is TGTGCCAGCAGCTACGACAGGGATCAGCCCCAGCATTTT.

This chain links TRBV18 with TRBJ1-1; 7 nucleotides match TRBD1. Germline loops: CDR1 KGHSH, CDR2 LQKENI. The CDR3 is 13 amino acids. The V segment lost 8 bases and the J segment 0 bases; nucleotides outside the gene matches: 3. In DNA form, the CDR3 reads TGTGCCAGCCGACAGGGTATGAACACTGAAGCTTTCTTT. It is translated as CASRQGMNTEAFF.

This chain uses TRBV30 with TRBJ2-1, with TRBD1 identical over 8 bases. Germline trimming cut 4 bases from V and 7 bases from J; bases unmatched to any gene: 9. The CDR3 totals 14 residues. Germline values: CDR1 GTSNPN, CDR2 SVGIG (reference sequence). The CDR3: CAWTSRTGWNEQFF. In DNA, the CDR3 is TGTGCCTGGACCTCCCGGACAGGGTGGAATGAGCAGTTCTTC.

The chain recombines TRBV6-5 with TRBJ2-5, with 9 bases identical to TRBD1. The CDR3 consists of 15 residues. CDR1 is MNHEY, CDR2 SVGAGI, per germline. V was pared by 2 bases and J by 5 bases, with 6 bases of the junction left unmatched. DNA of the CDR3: TGTGCCAGCAGTTACGCGGGACAGGGATTGGAGACCCAGTACTTC. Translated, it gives CASSYAGQGLETQYF.

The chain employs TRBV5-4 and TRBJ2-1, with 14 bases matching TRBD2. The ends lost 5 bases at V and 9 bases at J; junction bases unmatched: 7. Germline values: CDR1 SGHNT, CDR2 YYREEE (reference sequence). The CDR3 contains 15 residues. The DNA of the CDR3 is TGTGCCAGCAGTCCTCCCGGGACTAGCGGGAGTGAGCAGTTCTTC. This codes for CASSPPGTSGSEQFF.

The DNA for the CDR3 is TGTGCCAGCAGTGCTTCGGGGTCCCACGGGGAGCTGTTTTTT. Translation: CASSASGSHGELFF. This chain uses TRBV6-1 with TRBJ2-2; maybe TRBD2 (5 bases). Germline values: CDR1 MNHNS, CDR2 SASEGT. CDR3 length: 14 residues. V gave up 4 bases and J gave up 7 bases, with 13 bases separating them.

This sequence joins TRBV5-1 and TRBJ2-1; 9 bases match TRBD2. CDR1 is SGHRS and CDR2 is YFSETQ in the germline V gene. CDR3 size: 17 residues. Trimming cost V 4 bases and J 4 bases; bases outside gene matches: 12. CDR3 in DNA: TGCGCCAGCAGCCCACCCGGCGGGAGGGGAATGTACAATGAGCAGTTCTTC. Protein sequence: CASSPPGGRGMYNEQFF.

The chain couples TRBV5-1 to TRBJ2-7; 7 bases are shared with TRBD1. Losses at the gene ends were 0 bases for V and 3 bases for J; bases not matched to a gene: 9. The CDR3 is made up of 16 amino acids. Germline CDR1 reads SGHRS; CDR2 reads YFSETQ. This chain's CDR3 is CASSLAATGTFYEQYF. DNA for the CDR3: TGCGCCAGCAGCTTGGCGGCGACAGGGACATTCTACGAGCAGTACTTC.

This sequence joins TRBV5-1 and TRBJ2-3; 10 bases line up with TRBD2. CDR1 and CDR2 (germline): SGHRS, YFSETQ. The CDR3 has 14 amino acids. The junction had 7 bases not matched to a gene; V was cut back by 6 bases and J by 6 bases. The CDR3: CASNPAGGRDTQYF. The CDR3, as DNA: TGCGCCAGCAATCCAGCGGGAGGGCGGGATACGCAGTATTTT. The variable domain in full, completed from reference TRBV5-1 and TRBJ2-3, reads KAGVTQTPRYLIKTRGQQVTLSCSPISGHRSVSWYQQTPGQGLQFLFEYFSETQRNKGNFPGRFSGRQFSNSRSEMNVSTLELGDSALYLCASNPAGGRDTQYFGPGTRLTVL.

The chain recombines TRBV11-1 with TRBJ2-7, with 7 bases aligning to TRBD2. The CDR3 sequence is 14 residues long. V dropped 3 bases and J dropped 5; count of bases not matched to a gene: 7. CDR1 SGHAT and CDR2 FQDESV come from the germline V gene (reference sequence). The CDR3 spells CASSLRGIVDEQYF. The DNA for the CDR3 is TGTGCCAGCAGCTTGCGGGGGATAGTGGACGAGCAGTACTTC.

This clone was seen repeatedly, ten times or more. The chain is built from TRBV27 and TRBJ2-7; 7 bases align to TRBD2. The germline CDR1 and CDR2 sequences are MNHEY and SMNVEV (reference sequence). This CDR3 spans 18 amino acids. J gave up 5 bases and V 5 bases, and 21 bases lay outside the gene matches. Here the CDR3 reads CASSASSFSGIIENEQYF. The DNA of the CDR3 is TGTGCCAGCAGTGCATCCAGTTTCAGCGGGATCATCGAAAACGAGCAGTACTTC.

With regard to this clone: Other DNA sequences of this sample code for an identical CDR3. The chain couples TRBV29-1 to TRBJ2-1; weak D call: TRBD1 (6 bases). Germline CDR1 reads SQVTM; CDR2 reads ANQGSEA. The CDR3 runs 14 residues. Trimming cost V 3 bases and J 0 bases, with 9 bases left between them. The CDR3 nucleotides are TGCAGCGTTGATGGACAGCCCTCCTACAATGAGCAGTTCTTC. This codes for CSVDGQPSYNEQFF.

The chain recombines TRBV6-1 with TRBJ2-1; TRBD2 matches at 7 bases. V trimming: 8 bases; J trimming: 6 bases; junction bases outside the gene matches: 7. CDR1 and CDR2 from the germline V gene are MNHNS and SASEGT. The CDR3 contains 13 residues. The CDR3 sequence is CASGFSGFNEQFF. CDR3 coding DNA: TGTGCCAGCGGATTTAGCGGGTTCAATGAGCAGTTCTTC.

The CDR3 bases are TGCGCCGGCAAGTATGGACAGGGAGAATCCGGGGAGCTGTTTTTT. It is translated as CAGKYGQGESGELFF. V usage is TRBV5-1 and J usage is TRBJ2-2; TRBD1 matches at 8 bases. Germline CDR1 SGHRS, CDR2 YFSETQ. The ends lost 10 bases at V and 6 bases at J; junction bases unmatched: 14. CDR3 size: 15 residues. The complete variable domain, with remaining parts taken from reference TRBV5-1 and TRBJ2-2, reads KAGVTQTPRYLIKTRGQQVTLSCSPISGHRSVSWYQQTPGQGLQFLFEYFSETQRNKGNFPGRFSGRQFSNSRSEMNVSTLELGDSALYLCAGKYGQGESGELFFGEGSRLTVL.

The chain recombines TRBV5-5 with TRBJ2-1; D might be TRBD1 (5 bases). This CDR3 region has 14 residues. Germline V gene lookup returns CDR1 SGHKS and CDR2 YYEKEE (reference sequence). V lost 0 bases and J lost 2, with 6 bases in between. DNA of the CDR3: TGTGCCAGCAGCTTGGAGGACACCTACAATGAGCAGTTCTTC. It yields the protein CASSLEDTYNEQFF.

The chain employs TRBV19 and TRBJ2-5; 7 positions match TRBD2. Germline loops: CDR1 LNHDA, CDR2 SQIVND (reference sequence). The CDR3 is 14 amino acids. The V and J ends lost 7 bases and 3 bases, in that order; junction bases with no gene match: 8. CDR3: CASKSSGGKETQYF. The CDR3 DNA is TGTGCCAGTAAATCTAGCGGAGGCAAAGAGACCCAGTACTTC. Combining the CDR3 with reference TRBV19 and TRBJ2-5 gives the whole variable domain DGGITQSPKYLFRKEGQNVTLSCEQNLNHDAMYWYRQDPGQGLRLIYYSQIVNDFQKGDIAEGYSVSREKKESFPLTVTSAQKNPTAFYLCASKSSGGKETQYFGPGTRLLVL.

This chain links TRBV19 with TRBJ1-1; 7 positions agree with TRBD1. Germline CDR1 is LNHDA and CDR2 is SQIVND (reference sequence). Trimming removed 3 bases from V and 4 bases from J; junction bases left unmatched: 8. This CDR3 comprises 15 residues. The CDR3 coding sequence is TGTGCCAGTAGTATCCCTAGTAGGGGGCCCACTGAAGCTTTCTTT. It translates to CASSIPSRGPTEAFF.

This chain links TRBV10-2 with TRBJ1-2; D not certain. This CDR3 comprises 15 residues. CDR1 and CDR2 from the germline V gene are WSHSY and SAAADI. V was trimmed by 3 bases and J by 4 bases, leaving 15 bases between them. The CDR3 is CASSDVGRSGYGYTF. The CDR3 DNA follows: TGCGCCAGCAGTGATGTAGGGAGGTCTGGCTATGGCTACACCTTC.

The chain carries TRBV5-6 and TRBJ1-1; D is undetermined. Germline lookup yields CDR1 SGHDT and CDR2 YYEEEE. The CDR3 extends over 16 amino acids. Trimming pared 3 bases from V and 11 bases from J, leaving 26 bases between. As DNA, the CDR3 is TGTGCCAGCAGCTCGGGAGGGAGCGCGGAGGGATTTCGGGCTTTCTTT. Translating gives CASSSGGSAEGFRAFF.

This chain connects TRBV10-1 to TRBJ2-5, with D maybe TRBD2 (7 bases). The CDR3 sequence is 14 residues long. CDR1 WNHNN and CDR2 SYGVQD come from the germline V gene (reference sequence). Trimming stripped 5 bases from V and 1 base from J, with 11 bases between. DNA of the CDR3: TGCGCCAGCAGTCCGGGGGGCCCCCAAGAGACCCAGTACTTC. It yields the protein CASSPGGPQETQYF.